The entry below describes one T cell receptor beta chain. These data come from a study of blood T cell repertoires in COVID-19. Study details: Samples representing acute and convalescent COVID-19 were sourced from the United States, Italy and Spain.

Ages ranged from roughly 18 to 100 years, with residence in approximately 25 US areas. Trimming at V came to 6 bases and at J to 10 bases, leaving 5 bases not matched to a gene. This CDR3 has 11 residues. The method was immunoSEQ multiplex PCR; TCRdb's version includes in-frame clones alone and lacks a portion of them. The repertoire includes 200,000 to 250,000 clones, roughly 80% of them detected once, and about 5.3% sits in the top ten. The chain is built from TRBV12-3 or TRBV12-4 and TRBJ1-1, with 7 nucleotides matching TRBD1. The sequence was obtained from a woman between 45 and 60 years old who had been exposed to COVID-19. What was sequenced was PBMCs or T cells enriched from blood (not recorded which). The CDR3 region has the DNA TGTGCCAGCAGCCCAGGGGGGCGAGCTTTCTTT. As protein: CASSPGGRAFF.